The 5 T cell receptor beta chains presented below share a single source sample, sequenced in a study of human T cells and chemical hapten exposure. TCRdb itself ran the RACE reads through MiXCR, one entry per CDR3 protein. The sample has just over 40,000 distinct CDR3 sequences, around 3.2% seen once; the top ten hold approximately 6.7%. Time point here: patch test 2, 6 weeks after DPC sensitization. As to treatment: therapeutic diphenylcyclopropenone sensitization with weekly scalp DPC. Sequencing used whole blood, obtained in connection with sensitization to the hapten diphenylcyclopropenone (DPC). All receptors derive from a man between 35 and 55 years old with alopecia areata. Some clones in this sample may be carry-over from other donors' samples.

In this sample, this clonotype turned up many times. CDR3 residues: CATSLRATDTQYF. The CDR3 DNA reads as TGTGCCACCAGTCTGCGGGCCACAGATACGCAGTATTTT. The V and J genes are TRBV24-1 and TRBJ2-3; a possible D gene is TRBD2 (5 bases). The CDR3 loop spans 13 amino acids. The germline V gene encodes CDR1 KGHDR and CDR2 SFDVKD. The germline V and J ends were trimmed by 6 bases and 2 bases, with 8 bases remaining between them.

This clonotype was detected ten times or more. J is TRBJ2-2 and V is TRBV3-1; D is possibly TRBD1 (6 bases). Germline V gene lookup returns CDR1 LGHDT and CDR2 YNNKEL (reference sequence). The CDR3 loop spans 15 amino acids. Trimming pared 0 bases from V and 4 bases from J, leaving 9 bases between. Here the CDR3 reads CASSQDVRGTGELFF. The CDR3 DNA follows: TGTGCCAGCAGCCAAGATGTCAGGGGCACCGGGGAGCTGTTTTTT.

This clonotype has ten or more counts. This rearrangement joins TRBV11-2 to TRBJ2-5; no clear D. The germline V gene has CDR1 SGHAT and CDR2 FQNNGV. V was shortened by 5 bases and J by 5 bases, with 9 bases between the two germline ends. The CDR3 is made up of 12 amino acids. Here the CDR3 DNA reads TGTGCCAGCAGCAGCCTCGCTGAGACCCAGTACTTC. Encoded protein: CASSSLAETQYF. Combining the CDR3 with reference TRBV11-2 and TRBJ2-5 gives the whole variable domain EAGVAQSPRYKIIEKRQSVAFWCNPISGHATLYWYQQILGQGPKLLIQFQNNGVVDDSQLPKDRFSAERLKGVDSTLKIQPAKLEDSAVYLCASSSLAETQYFGPGTRLLVL.

This clonotype showed up many times. The J gene is TRBJ1-1, the V gene TRBV11-2; D ambiguous. The CDR3 is 12 residues long. Trimming removed 1 base at V and 4 bases at J, with 4 bases between. Germline V CDR1 and CDR2: SGHAT, FQNNGV. The CDR3 here is CASSLGVTEAFF. CDR3 in DNA: TGTGCCAGCAGCTTAGGAGTCACTGAAGCTTTCTTT.

Ten or more counts support this clonotype. The V call is TRBV29-1, the J call TRBJ2-7; D not certain. V gave up 6 bases and J gave up 5 bases, with 11 bases separating them. The CDR3 extends over 11 amino acids. Per the germline V gene, CDR1 is SQVTM and CDR2 is ANQGSEA. CDR3 amino acids: CSVRRGHEQYF. The CDR3 DNA is TGCAGCGTCCGGCGCGGTCACGAGCAGTACTTC.